The 21 T cell receptor beta chains below come from one sample, sequenced in a study. One entry per CDR3 protein results from TCRdb running MiXCR on the 5' RACE reads. Of approximately 47,000 distinct CDR3 sequences in the sample, 28% were seen once. Sequencing input: naive CD4+ T cells sorted from blood. Subset noted: naive CD4+ T cells, CD4+CD45RA+CD25-. The receptors derive from a female donor with breast cancer.

The chain is built from TRBV6-5 and TRBJ1-2, with D unresolved. The germline gives CDR1 MNHEY, CDR2 SVGAGI. With 2 bases removed from V and 6 bases from J, the gap between germline ends came to 10 bases. CDR3 length equals 13 residues. Here the CDR3 reads CASSYKRHHGYTF. The CDR3 DNA reads as TGTGCCAGCAGTTACAAAAGGCACCATGGCTACACCTTC.

The table lists this clonotype with a count of one. This chain's CDR3 is CASSELGGSRDTQYF. Written as DNA, the CDR3 is TGTGCCAGCAGTGAATTAGGGGGGTCGAGGGATACGCAGTATTTT. The chain links TRBV25-1 to TRBJ2-3; D could derive from TRBD1 or TRBD2 (6 bases each). V gave up 1 base and J gave up 6 bases, with 14 bases separating them. The length of the CDR3 is 15 residues. Germline V gene lookup returns CDR1 MGHDK and CDR2 SYGVNS.

V gene TRBV29-1 combines with J gene TRBJ1-1, with TRBD1 matching over 8 bases. CDR1 SQVTM and CDR2 ANQGSEA come from the germline V gene. The V gene end was trimmed by 7 bases and the J gene end by 0 bases; junction bases not matched to a gene: 10. There are 15 residues in the CDR3. For the CDR3, the DNA is TGCAGCGCTGACAGGGGTTGGGGGATGAACACTGAAGCTTTCTTT. Its translation is CSADRGWGMNTEAFF. Combining the CDR3 with reference TRBV29-1 and TRBJ1-1 gives the whole variable domain SAVISQKPSRDICQRGTSLTIQCQVDSQVTMMFWYRQQPGQSLTLIATANQGSEATYESGFVIDKFPISRPNLTFSTLTVSNMSPEDSSIYLCSADRGWGMNTEAFFGQGTRLTVV.

CDR3 bases: TGTGCAAGTCGCCCGGCGGGGGCGGGAGGTGGTGATACGCAGTATTTT. Translation: CASRPAGAGGGDTQYF. V is TRBV12-2 and J is TRBJ2-3; TRBD2 is the table's D call and was not checked against the DNA. TRBV12-2 is classified as a pseudogene. This CDR3 has 16 amino acids.

The chain links TRBV23-1 to TRBJ2-3; 7 bases are a match to TRBD1. TRBV23-1 is annotated as an ORF whose role is uncertain. With V trimmed by 5 bases and J by 2 bases, 7 bases remained unmatched. This CDR3 region has 15 residues. The CDR3 DNA sequence: TGCGCCAGCAGTAGGGGGACAGCTTACACAGATACGCAGTATTTT. Translating gives CASSRGTAYTDTQYF.

This CDR3 reads CASSPGPQGNEQYF. The CDR3 DNA reads TGTGCCAGCAGCCCGGGACCGCAAGGCAACGAGCAGTACTTC. The chain combines TRBV5-4 with TRBJ2-7; either TRBD1 or TRBD2 may fit D (5 bases each). Trimming left V 4 bases short and J 5 bases short, with 16 bases between. Per germline, CDR1 SGHNT and CDR2 YYREEE (reference sequence). The CDR3 runs to 14 residues.

This clonotype was counted a few times. The V call is TRBV5-1, the J call TRBJ2-1, with 8 bases lining up with TRBD2. Trimming at V came to 1 base and at J to 0 bases, leaving 18 bases not matched to a gene. This CDR3 is 21 amino acids long. Germline loops: CDR1 SGHRS, CDR2 YFSETQ. The CDR3 DNA sequence: TGCGCCAGCAGCTTGATAGCTTCTACCGGTACTAGCGGATTCTCCTACAATGAGCAGTTCTTC. Translated: CASSLIASTGTSGFSYNEQFF. Full variable domain (missing parts from reference TRBV5-1 and TRBJ2-1): KAGVTQTPRYLIKTRGQQVTLSCSPISGHRSVSWYQQTPGQGLQFLFEYFSETQRNKGNFPGRFSGRQFSNSRSEMNVSTLELGDSALYLCASSLIASTGTSGFSYNEQFFGPGTRLTVL.

The rearrangement uses TRBV5-1 and TRBJ1-1; a possible D gene is TRBD1 (6 bases). The CDR3 totals 15 residues. The V and J ends lost 5 bases and 3 bases respectively, with 17 bases between them. Germline values: CDR1 SGHRS, CDR2 YFSETQ. As DNA, the CDR3 is TGCGCCAGCAGGGGGCCAGGGGCCTTCTACACTGAAGCTTTCTTT. Translation: CASRGPGAFYTEAFF.

This clonotype was seen a few times. Given a much more abundant clone one base away, this may be a read error. The V call is TRBV15, the J call TRBJ2-1; maybe TRBD2 (5 bases). Per germline, CDR1 LNHNV and CDR2 YYDKDF (reference sequence). This CDR3 contains 12 residues. In nucleotides, the CDR3 is TGTGCCACCAGCGGAGATCTAGAGGGGCAGTTCTTC. It specifies CATSGDLEGQFF.

By share of the sample, this clonotype is medium-sized. The chain has TRBV7-9 and TRBJ2-1; 9 bases match TRBD1. The CDR3 sequence is 14 residues long. The germline V gene encodes CDR1 SEHNR and CDR2 FQNEAQ (reference sequence). J was trimmed by 7 bases and V by 4 bases; bases with no gene match: 5. CDR3 sequence: CASSSGTGRNEQFF. The CDR3 DNA reads as TGTGCCAGCAGCTCCGGGACAGGGCGGAATGAGCAGTTCTTC.

The rearrangement uses TRBV2 and TRBJ2-4, with 7 positions matching TRBD1. The V gene's germline CDR1 is SNHLY and CDR2 FYNNEI. The V and J ends lost 6 bases and 2 bases, in that order; junction bases with no gene match: 4. This CDR3 is built from 14 residues. The CDR3 DNA is TGTGCCAGCAGAGAGACAGGGCCCAAAAACATTCAGTACTTC. It encodes CASRETGPKNIQYF.

To note about this clonotype: Germline and junction disagree at one end, which may indicate a read error. The rearrangement links TRBV7-9 to TRBJ2-5; weak D call: TRBD1 (5 bases). Germline CDR1 reads SEHNR; CDR2 reads FQNEAQ (reference sequence). This CDR3 has 14 amino acids. In DNA form, the CDR3 reads TGTGCCGGCAGCTTAAGGGCAGGGCTGGAGACCCAGTACTTC. It is translated as CAGSLRAGLETQYF.

This clonotype was seen more than once but under ten times. CDR3 bases: TGTGCCAGCAGCTTAGACTCGGCAGGGTTGACCTATGGCTACACCTTC. Amino acids: CASSLDSAGLTYGYTF. This chain links TRBV11-2 with TRBJ1-2; possible D gene TRBD1, 5 bases. The germline V gene encodes CDR1 SGHAT and CDR2 FQNNGV. CDR3 length: 16 amino acids. The V gene lost 0 bases and the J gene lost 4 bases, with 15 bases spanning the gap.

Ten or more counts support this clonotype. The rearrangement links TRBV7-2 to TRBJ2-1; 11 positions match TRBD2. The CDR3 runs to 15 residues. Germline loops: CDR1 SGHTA, CDR2 FQGNSA. Trimming at V came to 5 bases and at J to 7 bases, leaving 7 bases not matched to a gene. The CDR3 coding sequence is TGTGCCAGCAGCCCCCAGACTAGCGGGATTAATGAGCAGTTCTTC. Its translation is CASSPQTSGINEQFF. The full variable domain, completed using reference TRBV7-2 and TRBJ2-1, is GAGVSQSPSNKVTEKGKDVELRCDPISGHTALYWYRQSLGQGLEFLIYFQGNSAPDKSGLPSDRFSAERTGGSVSTLTIQRTQQEDSAVYLCASSPQTSGINEQFFGPGTRLTVL.

This chain links TRBV12-3 or TRBV12-4 with TRBJ2-2; perhaps D is TRBD1 or TRBD2 (5 bases each). The CDR3 totals 16 residues. The V end was cut by 5 bases, the J end by 8 bases, with 21 bases between. This CDR3 reads CASSPIGTETSGELFF. The CDR3 DNA sequence: TGTGCCAGCAGTCCTATCGGGACCGAGACCTCTGGGGAGCTGTTTTTT.

Turning to this clonotype: This may be a read error: a much more frequent sequence differs by one nucleotide. V is TRBV10-3 and J is TRBJ2-5, with 11 bases matching TRBD2. The germline V gene encodes CDR1 ENHRY and CDR2 SYGVKD. This CDR3 has 16 residues. CDR3 sequence (DNA): TGTACCATCAGTGCCGGGACTAGCGGATACCAAGAGACCCAGTACTTC. It is translated as CTISAGTSGYQETQYF.

This clonotype occurred a few times. The chain uses TRBV29-1 and TRBJ1-1; a possible D gene is TRBD1 (5 bases). Trimming shortened V by 3 bases and J by 5 bases, and 10 bases separated the two germline ends. Germline CDR1 reads SQVTM; CDR2 reads ANQGSEA. This CDR3 is built from 12 residues. CDR3 sequence reads: CSVEGGWTEAFF. CDR3 DNA sequence: TGCAGCGTTGAGGGGGGATGGACTGAAGCTTTCTTT.

This clonotype has a handful of counts. The chain has TRBV9 and TRBJ2-5; unclear D gene. This CDR3 contains 13 residues. The germline CDR1 and CDR2 sequences are SGDLS and YYNGEE. Trimming left V 0 bases short and J 0 bases short, with 3 bases between. CDR3 nucleotides: TGTGCCAGCAGCGTAGGGTACCAAGAGACCCAGTACTTC. It codes for CASSVGYQETQYF.

This chain connects TRBV12-3 or TRBV12-4 to TRBJ1-1; D is possibly TRBD1 (5 bases). The V and J ends lost 4 bases and 4 bases respectively, with 10 bases between them. There are 13 residues in the CDR3. CDR3: CASSSGMGTEAFF. Written as DNA, the CDR3 is TGTGCCAGCAGTTCAGGGATGGGCACTGAAGCTTTCTTT.

Of note for this clonotype: Sequence at one end of the junction differs from germline and may be a read error. The genes are TRBV6-1 and TRBJ2-1; D is unresolved. Germline CDR1 MNHNS, CDR2 SASEGT. This CDR3 is built from 11 residues. The chain's CDR3 is CASHGYSEQFF. The CDR3 nucleotides read TGTGCCAGCCACGGGTACAGTGAGCAGTTCTTC.

In regard to this clonotype: The junction and the germline gene differ at one end; a read error may be behind it. The CDR3 DNA reads as TGCAGCGTTGAAGACCCGACTAGCGGGAGAGGAAGCACAGATACGCAGTACTTT. It is translated as CSVEDPTSGRGSTDTQYF. The J gene is TRBJ2-3, the V gene TRBV29-1, with 12 bases lining up with TRBD2. There are 18 residues in the CDR3. CDR1 is SQVTM and CDR2 is ANQGSEA in the germline V gene.